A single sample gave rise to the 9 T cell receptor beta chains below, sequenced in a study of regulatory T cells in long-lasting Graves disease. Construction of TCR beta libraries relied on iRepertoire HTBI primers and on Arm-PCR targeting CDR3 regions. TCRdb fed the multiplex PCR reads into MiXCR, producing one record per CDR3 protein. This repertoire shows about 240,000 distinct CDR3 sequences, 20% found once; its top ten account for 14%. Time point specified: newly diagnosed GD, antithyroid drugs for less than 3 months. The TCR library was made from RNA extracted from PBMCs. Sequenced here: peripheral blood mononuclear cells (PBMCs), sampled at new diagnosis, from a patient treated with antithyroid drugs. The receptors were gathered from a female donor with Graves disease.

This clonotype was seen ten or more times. The CDR3 here is CASSLGAVQYF. Written as DNA, the CDR3 is TGTGCCAGCAGCTTAGGAGCGGTGCAGTATTTT. The chain joins TRBV11-2 to TRBJ2-3, with D maybe TRBD2 (5 bases). V lost 1 base and J lost 11, with 7 bases in between. The CDR3 is 11 residues long. Looked up from germline, CDR1 is SGHAT and CDR2 is FQNNGV.

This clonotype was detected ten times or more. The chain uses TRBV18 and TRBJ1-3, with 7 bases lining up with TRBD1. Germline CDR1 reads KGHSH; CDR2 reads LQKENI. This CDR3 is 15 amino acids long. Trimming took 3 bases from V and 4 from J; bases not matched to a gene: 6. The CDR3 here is CASSPNRGGGNTIYF. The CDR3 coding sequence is TGTGCCAGCTCACCTAACAGGGGAGGAGGAAACACCATATATTTT. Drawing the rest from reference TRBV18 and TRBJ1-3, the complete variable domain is NAGVMQNPRHLVRRRGQEARLRCSPMKGHSHVYWYRQLPEEGLKFMVYLQKENIIDESGMPKERFSAEFPKEGPSILRIQQVVRGDSAAYFCASSPNRGGGNTIYFGEGSWLTVV.

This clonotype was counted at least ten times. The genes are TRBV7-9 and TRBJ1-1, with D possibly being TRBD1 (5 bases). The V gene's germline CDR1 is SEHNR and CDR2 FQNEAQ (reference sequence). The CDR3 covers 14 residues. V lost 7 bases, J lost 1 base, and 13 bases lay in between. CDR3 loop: CASTVQGGNTEAFF. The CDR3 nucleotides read TGTGCCAGCACCGTCCAGGGAGGGAACACTGAAGCTTTCTTT.

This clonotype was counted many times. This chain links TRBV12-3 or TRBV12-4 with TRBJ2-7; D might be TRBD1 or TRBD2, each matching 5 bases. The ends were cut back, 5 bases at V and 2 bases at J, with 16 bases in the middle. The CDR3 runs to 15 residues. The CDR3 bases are TGTGCCAGCAGTCTAGGGTGGGGGAGCACCTACGAGCAGTACTTC. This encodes CASSLGWGSTYEQYF.

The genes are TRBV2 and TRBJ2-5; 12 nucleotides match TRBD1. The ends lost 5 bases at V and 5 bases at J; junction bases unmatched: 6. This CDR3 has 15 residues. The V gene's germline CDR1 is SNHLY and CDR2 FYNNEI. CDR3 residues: CASSPGQGAQETQYF. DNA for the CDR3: TGTGCCAGCAGTCCGGGACAGGGGGCCCAGGAGACCCAGTACTTC.

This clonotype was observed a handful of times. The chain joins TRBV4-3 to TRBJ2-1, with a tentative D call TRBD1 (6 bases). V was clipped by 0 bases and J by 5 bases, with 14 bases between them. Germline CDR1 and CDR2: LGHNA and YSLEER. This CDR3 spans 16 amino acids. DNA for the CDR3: TGCGCCAGCAGCCAAGATGCAGGGGCCCGAGACAATGAGCAGTTCTTC. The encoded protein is CASSQDAGARDNEQFF.

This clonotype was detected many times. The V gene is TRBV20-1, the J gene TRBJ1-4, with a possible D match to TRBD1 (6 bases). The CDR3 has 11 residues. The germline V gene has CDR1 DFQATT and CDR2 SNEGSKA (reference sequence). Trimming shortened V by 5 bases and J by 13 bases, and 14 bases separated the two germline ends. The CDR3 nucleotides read TGCAGTGCTGACCCGGGGGCTGGACTGTTTTTT. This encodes CSADPGAGLFF.

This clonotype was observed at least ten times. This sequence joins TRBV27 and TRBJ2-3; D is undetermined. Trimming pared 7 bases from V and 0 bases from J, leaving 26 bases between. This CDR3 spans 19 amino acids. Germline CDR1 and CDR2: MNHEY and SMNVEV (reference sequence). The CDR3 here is CASIPGANHKITSTDTQYF. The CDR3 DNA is TGTGCCAGCATACCAGGAGCAAATCATAAAATAACTAGCACAGATACGCAGTATTTT.

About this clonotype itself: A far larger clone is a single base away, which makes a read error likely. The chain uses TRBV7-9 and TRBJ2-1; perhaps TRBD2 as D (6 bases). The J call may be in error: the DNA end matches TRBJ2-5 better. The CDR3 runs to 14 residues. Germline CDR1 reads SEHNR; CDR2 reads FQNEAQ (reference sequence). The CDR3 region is CASGFAREEETQYF. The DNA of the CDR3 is TGTGCCAGCGGCTTTGCGCGGGAAGAGGAGACCCAGTACTTC.